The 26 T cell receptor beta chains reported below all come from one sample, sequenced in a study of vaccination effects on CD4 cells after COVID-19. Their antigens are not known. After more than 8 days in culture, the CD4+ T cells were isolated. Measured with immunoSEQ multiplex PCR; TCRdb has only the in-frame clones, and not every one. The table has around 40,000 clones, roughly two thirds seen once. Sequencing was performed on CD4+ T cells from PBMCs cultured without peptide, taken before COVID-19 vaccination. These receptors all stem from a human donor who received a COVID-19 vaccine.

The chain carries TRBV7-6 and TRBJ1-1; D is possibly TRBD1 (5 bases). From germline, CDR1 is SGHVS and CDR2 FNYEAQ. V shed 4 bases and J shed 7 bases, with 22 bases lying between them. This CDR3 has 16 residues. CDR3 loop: CASSSTTGKWRGEAFF. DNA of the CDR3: TGTGCCAGCAGCTCTACTACAGGAAAGTGGCGCGGTGAAGCTTTCTTT.

CDR3 protein: CASSGTVSNQPQHF. CDR3 bases: TGTGCCAGCAGTGGGACAGTTAGCAATCAGCCCCAGCATTTT. This rearrangement joins TRBV2 to TRBJ1-5, with D possibly matching TRBD1 (6 bases). The CDR3 has 14 residues. Trimming cost V 4 bases and J 0 bases, with 7 bases left between them. Germline V gene data show CDR1 as SNHLY and CDR2 as FYNNEI.

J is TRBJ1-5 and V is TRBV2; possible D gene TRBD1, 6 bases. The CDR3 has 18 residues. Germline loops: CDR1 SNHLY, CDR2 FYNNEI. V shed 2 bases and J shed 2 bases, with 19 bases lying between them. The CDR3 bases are TGTGCCAGCAGTGAAATGGAGTGGGAGGGGGTGGGCAATCAGCCCCAGCATTTT. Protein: CASSEMEWEGVGNQPQHF.

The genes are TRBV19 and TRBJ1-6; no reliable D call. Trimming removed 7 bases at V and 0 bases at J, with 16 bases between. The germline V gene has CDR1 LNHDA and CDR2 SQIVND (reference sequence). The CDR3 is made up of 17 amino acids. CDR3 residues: CASTGGVMDSYNSPLHF. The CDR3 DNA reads TGTGCCAGTACGGGCGGGGTGATGGACTCCTATAATTCACCCCTCCACTTT. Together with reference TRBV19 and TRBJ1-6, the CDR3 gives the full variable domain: DGGITQSPKYLFRKEGQNVTLSCEQNLNHDAMYWYRQDPGQGLRLIYYSQIVNDFQKGDIAEGYSVSREKKESFPLTVTSAQKNPTAFYLCASTGGVMDSYNSPLHFGNGTRLTVT.

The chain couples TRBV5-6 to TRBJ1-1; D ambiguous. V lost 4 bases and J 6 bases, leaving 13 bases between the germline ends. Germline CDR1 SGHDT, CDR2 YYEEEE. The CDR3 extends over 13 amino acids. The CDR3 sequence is CASSTPIMAEAFF. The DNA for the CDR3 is TGTGCCAGCAGCACGCCCATTATGGCTGAAGCTTTCTTT.

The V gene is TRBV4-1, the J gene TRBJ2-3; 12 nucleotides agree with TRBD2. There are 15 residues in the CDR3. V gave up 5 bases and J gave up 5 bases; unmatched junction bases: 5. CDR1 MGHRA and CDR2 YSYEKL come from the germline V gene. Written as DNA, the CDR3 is TGCGCCAGCAGCTCCCTAGCGGGAGGGATAGATACGCAGTATTTT. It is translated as CASSSLAGGIDTQYF.

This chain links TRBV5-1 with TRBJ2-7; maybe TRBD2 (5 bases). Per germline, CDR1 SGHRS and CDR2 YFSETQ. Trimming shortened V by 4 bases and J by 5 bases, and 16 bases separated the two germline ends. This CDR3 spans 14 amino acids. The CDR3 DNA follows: TGCGCCAGCAGCGTTTCGGTAGCGTCCCACGAGCAGTACTTC. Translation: CASSVSVASHEQYF.

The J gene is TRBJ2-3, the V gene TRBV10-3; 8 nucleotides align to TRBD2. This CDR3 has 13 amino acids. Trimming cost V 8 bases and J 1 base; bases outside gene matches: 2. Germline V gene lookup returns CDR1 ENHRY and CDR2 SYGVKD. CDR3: CAILSGGTDTQYF. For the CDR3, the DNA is TGTGCCATCCTTAGCGGGGGCACAGATACGCAGTATTTT.

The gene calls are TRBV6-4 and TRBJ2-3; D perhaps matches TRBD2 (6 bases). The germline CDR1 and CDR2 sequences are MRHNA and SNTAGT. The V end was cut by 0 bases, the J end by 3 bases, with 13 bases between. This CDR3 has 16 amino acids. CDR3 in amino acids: CASSDSILASTDTQYF. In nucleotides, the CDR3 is TGTGCCAGCAGTGACTCAATACTAGCATCGACAGATACGCAGTATTTT.

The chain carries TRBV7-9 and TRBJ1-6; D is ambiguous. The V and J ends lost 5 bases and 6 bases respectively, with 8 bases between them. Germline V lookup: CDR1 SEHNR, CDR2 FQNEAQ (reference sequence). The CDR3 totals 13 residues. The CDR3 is CASSPTSNSPLHF. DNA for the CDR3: TGTGCCAGCAGCCCAACGTCTAATTCACCCCTCCACTTT.

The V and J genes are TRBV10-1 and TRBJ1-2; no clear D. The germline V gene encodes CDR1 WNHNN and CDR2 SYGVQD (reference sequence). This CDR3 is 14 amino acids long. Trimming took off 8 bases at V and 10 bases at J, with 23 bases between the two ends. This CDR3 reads CASPWEQKDSVYTF. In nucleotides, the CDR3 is TGCGCCAGCCCATGGGAACAGAAGGACTCTGTCTACACCTTC.

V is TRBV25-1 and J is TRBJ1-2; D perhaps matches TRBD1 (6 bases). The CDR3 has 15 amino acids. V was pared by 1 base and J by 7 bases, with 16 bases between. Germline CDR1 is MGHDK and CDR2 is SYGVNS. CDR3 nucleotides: TGTGCCAGCAGTGAATGGGATGACAGGCCTGCTGGCTACACCTTC. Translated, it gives CASSEWDDRPAGYTF.

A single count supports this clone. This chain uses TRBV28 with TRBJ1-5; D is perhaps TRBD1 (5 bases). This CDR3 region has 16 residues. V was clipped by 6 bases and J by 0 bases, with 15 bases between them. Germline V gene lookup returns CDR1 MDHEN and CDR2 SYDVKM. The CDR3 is CASSTWGDPSNQPQHF. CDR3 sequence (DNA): TGTGCCAGCAGCACATGGGGCGATCCTAGCAATCAGCCCCAGCATTTT.

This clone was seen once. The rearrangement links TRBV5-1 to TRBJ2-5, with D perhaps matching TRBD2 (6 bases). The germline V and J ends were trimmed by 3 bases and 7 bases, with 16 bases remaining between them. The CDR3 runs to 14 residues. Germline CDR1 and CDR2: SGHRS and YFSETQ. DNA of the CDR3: TGCGCCAGCAGCTCGGACGGCCGCGGGACGACCCAGTACTTC. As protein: CASSSDGRGTTQYF.

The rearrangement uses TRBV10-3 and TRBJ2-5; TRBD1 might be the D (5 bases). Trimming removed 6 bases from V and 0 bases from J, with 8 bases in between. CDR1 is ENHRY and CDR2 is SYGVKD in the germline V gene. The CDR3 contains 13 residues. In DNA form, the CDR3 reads TGTGCCATCAGGGAAGGGGACCAAGAGACCCAGTACTTC. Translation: CAIREGDQETQYF.

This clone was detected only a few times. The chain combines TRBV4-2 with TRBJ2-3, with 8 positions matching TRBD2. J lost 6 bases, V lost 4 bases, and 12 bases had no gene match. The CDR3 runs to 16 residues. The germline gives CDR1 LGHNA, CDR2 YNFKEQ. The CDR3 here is CASSLNQAGESDTQYF. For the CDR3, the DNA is TGTGCCAGCAGCCTCAACCAAGCGGGAGAATCGGATACGCAGTATTTT.

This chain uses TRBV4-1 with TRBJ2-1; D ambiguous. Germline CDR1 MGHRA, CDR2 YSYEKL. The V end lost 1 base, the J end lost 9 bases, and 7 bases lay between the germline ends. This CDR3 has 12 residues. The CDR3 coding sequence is TGCGCCAGCAGCCAAGTTCTTGGTGAGCAGTTCTTC. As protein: CASSQVLGEQFF.

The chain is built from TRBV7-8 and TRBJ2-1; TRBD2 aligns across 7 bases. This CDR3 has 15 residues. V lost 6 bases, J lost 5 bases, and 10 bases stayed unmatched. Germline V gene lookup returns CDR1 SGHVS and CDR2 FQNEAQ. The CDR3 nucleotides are TGTGCCAGCAGGGATAGGGAACTAGCGAACAATGAGCAGTTCTTC. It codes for CASRDRELANNEQFF.

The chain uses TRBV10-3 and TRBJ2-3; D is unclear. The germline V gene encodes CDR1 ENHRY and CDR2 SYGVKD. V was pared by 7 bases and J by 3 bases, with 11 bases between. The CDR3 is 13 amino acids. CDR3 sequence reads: CAINNPPTDTQYF. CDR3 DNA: TGTGCCATCAATAACCCCCCAACAGATACGCAGTATTTT.

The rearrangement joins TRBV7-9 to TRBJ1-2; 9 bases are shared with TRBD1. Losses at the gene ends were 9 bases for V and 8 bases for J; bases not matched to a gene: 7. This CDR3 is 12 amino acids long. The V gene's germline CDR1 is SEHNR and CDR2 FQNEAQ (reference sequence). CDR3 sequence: CAREEGTGGYTF. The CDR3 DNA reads TGTGCCAGGGAGGAGGGGACAGGGGGCTACACCTTC.

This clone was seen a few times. CDR3 protein: CASSVVGTLNTDTQYF. As DNA, the CDR3 is TGTGCCAGCAGCGTAGTGGGGACACTTAACACAGATACGCAGTATTTT. This chain connects TRBV9 to TRBJ2-3; tentatively, D is TRBD1 (6 bases). Looked up from germline, CDR1 is SGDLS and CDR2 is YYNGEE. The CDR3 totals 16 residues. Trimming took off 0 bases at V and 2 bases at J, with 13 bases between the two ends.

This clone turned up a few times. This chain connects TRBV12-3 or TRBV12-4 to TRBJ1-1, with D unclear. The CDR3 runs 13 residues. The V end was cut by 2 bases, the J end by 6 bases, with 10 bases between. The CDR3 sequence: CASSLSRQAEAFF. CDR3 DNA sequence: TGTGCCAGCAGTTTAAGCCGGCAGGCTGAAGCTTTCTTT.

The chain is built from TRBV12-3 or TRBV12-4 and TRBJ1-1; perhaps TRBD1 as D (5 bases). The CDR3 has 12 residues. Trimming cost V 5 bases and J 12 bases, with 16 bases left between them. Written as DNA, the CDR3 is TGTGCCAGCAGTCTCCCCGGTAAGGGGCCTTTCTTT. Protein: CASSLPGKGPFF.

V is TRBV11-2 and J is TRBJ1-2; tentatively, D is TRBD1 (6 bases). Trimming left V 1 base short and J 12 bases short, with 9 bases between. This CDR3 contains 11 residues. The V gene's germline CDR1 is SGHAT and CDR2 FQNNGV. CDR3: CASSLGGQNTF. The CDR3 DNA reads TGTGCCAGCAGCTTAGGGGGACAAAACACCTTC.

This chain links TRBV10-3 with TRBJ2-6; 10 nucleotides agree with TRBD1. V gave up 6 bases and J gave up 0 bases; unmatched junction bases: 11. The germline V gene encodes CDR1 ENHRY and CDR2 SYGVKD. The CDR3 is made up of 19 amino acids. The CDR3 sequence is CAIRGGRDRGSSGANVLTF. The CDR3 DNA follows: TGTGCCATCAGAGGAGGGAGGGACAGGGGCTCCTCTGGGGCCAACGTCCTGACTTTC.

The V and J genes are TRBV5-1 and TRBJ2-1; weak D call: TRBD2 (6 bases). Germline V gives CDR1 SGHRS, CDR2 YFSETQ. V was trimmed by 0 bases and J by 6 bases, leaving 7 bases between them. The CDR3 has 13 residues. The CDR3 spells CASSLGLVNEQFF. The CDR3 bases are TGCGCCAGCAGCTTGGGACTAGTCAATGAGCAGTTCTTC.